The 17 T cell receptor beta chains reported below all come from one sample, sequenced in a study of shared clonotypes between healthy human individuals. Profiled with immunoSEQ multiplex PCR; TCRdb holds only in-frame clones, not every one. The table lists 1.4 million to 1.5 million clones, approximately 96% of them singletons. The sequenced material came from naive CD4+ T cells sorted from blood. Subset in this sample: CD45RA+ positively selected. The receptors here all came from a man aged 30 to 45 in good health.

The rearrangement links TRBV4-3 to TRBJ2-1; D is possibly TRBD2 (5 bases). Germline loops: CDR1 LGHNA, CDR2 YSLEER. The CDR3 is 14 residues long. Trimming removed 2 bases from V and 8 bases from J, with 13 bases in between. CDR3 coding DNA: TGCGCCAGCAGCCAACGGGGTCGGTGGGATGAGCAGTTCTTC. Translating gives CASSQRGRWDEQFF.

CDR3 in amino acids: CASSLFGTGEAFF. DNA for the CDR3: TGTGCCAGCAGTTTATTCGGAACGGGTGAAGCTTTCTTT. The rearrangement uses TRBV28 and TRBJ1-1; D remains unclear. Trimming shortened V by 1 base and J by 7 bases, and 10 bases separated the two germline ends. Germline V gives CDR1 MDHEN, CDR2 SYDVKM. The CDR3 sequence is 13 residues long.

The V and J genes are TRBV18 and TRBJ1-4, with 8 bases identical to TRBD1. The V segment lost 2 bases and the J segment 8 bases; nucleotides outside the gene matches: 7. The CDR3 spans 15 residues. Germline CDR1 KGHSH, CDR2 LQKENI. CDR3 residues: CASSPRTGSGEKLFF. Here the CDR3 DNA reads TGTGCCAGCTCACCAAGGACAGGGTCAGGGGAAAAACTGTTTTTT.

This sequence joins TRBV7-9 and TRBJ2-3, with 10 bases that match TRBD1. The CDR3 runs to 16 residues. Germline CDR1 SEHNR, CDR2 FQNEAQ (reference sequence). V dropped 2 bases and J dropped 3; count of bases not matched to a gene: 5. The CDR3 bases are TGTGCCAGCAGCTTATCCCGGGACAGGGGAACAGATACGCAGTATTTT. Protein sequence: CASSLSRDRGTDTQYF.

The V and J genes are TRBV5-4 and TRBJ2-2; TRBD2 matches 8 bases. V shed 4 bases and J 5 bases; nucleotides not matched to a gene: 10. There are 16 residues in the CDR3. CDR1 is SGHNT and CDR2 is YYREEE in the germline V gene (reference sequence). CDR3 coding DNA: TGTGCCAGCAGCCCTCCCGGAGGCGGGAGGACCGGGGAGCTGTTTTTT. This translates into CASSPPGGGRTGELFF.

The chain joins TRBV11-2 to TRBJ2-7, with D possibly matching TRBD2 (6 bases). The CDR3 consists of 15 residues. V was trimmed by 4 bases and J by 3 bases, leaving 16 bases between them. CDR1 SGHAT and CDR2 FQNNGV come from the germline V gene. CDR3 protein: CASSSAGLKHYEQYF. Here the CDR3 DNA reads TGTGCCAGCAGCTCCGCGGGACTGAAGCACTACGAGCAGTACTTC.

The V call is TRBV5-1, the J call TRBJ1-2; TRBD1 matches 11 bases. This CDR3 has 16 residues. Germline CDR1 is SGHRS and CDR2 is YFSETQ. J was trimmed by 8 bases and V by 2 bases; bases with no gene match: 11. The CDR3 region is CASSFKSGQGADGYTF. CDR3 coding DNA: TGCGCCAGCAGCTTCAAGTCCGGACAGGGGGCCGACGGCTACACCTTC.

The chain joins TRBV9 to TRBJ2-7, with TRBD2 matching 8 bases. Germline loops: CDR1 SGDLS, CDR2 YYNGEE. The trim removed 0 bases at V and 3 bases at J, leaving 5 bases unmatched. CDR3 size: 15 residues. This CDR3 is CASSVEPAGDYEQYF. DNA for the CDR3: TGTGCCAGCAGCGTAGAGCCAGCGGGGGACTACGAGCAGTACTTC. Drawing the rest from reference TRBV9 and TRBJ2-7, the complete variable domain is DSGVTQTPKHLITATGQRVTLRCSPRSGDLSVYWYQQSLDQGLQFLIQYYNGEERAKGNILERFSAQQFPDLHSELNLSSLELGDSALYFCASSVEPAGDYEQYFGPGTRLTVT.

The V call is TRBV6-5, the J call TRBJ1-2; 7 nucleotides align to TRBD1. In germline, CDR1 is MNHEY, CDR2 SVGAGI. Germline trimming cut 6 bases from V and 8 bases from J; bases unmatched to any gene: 9. This CDR3 has 13 residues. The CDR3 here is CASSRQGVGGYTF. Written as DNA, the CDR3 is TGTGCCAGCAGCCGCCAGGGGGTTGGGGGCTACACCTTC.

The chain couples TRBV7-2 to TRBJ2-7, with 7 bases that match TRBD2. This CDR3 comprises 15 residues. Germline lookup yields CDR1 SGHTA and CDR2 FQGNSA. With V trimmed by 6 bases and J by 11 bases, 19 bases remained unmatched. The CDR3 nucleotides are TGTGCCAGCAGTCAAATGGGAGGGAGGGCTCCCCGTGAGTACTTC. As protein: CASSQMGGRAPREYF.

As regards this clone: This sample includes further DNA sequences coding for the same CDR3. The rearrangement uses TRBV9 and TRBJ2-3, with 8 bases matching TRBD2. Germline values: CDR1 SGDLS, CDR2 YYNGEE. Trimming at V came to 0 bases and at J to 0 bases, leaving 3 bases not matched to a gene. The CDR3 is 16 residues long. As DNA, the CDR3 is TGTGCCAGCAGCGTAGGGGCTAGCGGGAGCACAGATACGCAGTATTTT. Translated, it gives CASSVGASGSTDTQYF.

Turning to this clone: Other DNA variants within this sample encode the same CDR3. The chain has TRBV7-8 and TRBJ2-7; 9 bases are a match to TRBD1. The V gene end was trimmed by 4 bases and the J gene end by 0 bases; junction bases not matched to a gene: 4. The germline V gene encodes CDR1 SGHVS and CDR2 FQNEAQ. The CDR3 is made up of 15 amino acids. CDR3 amino acids: CASSSPGQGSYEQYF. In DNA form, the CDR3 reads TGTGCCAGCAGCTCGCCGGGACAGGGCTCCTACGAGCAGTACTTC.

This chain uses TRBV6-5 with TRBJ2-1; D is unclear. V was shortened by 10 bases and J by 0 bases, with 13 bases between the two germline ends. Germline CDR1 is MNHEY and CDR2 is SVGAGI. CDR3 length equals 14 residues. The CDR3 sequence: CATRNRISYNEQFF. CDR3 in DNA: TGTGCCACCCGAAATCGGATCTCCTACAATGAGCAGTTCTTC.

The rearrangement joins TRBV4-1 to TRBJ2-7, with TRBD1 matching over 8 bases. CDR1 is MGHRA and CDR2 is YSYEKL in the germline V gene. V gave up 0 bases and J gave up 3 bases; unmatched junction bases: 4. The CDR3 spans 15 residues. The CDR3 loop reads CASSQDRTGIYEQYF. For the CDR3, the DNA is TGCGCCAGCAGCCAAGACCGGACAGGGATCTACGAGCAGTACTTC.

This chain links TRBV29-1 with TRBJ1-1; 8 bases are shared with TRBD1. The CDR3 is 12 amino acids. Trimming cost V 6 bases and J 3 bases; bases outside gene matches: 3. The germline gives CDR1 SQVTM, CDR2 ANQGSEA. For the CDR3, the DNA is TGCAGCGTGGTCAGGGGGCACACTGAAGCTTTCTTT. Protein: CSVVRGHTEAFF.

This clone was recorded only once. The chain carries TRBV29-1 and TRBJ2-6; D uncertain. V was shortened by 4 bases and J by 2 bases, with 6 bases between the two germline ends. From germline, CDR1 is SQVTM and CDR2 ANQGSEA. The CDR3 length is 13 residues. In DNA, the CDR3 is TGCAGCGTTGCCAATACTGGGGCCAACGTCCTGACTTTC. Its translation: CSVANTGANVLTF.

Concerning this clone: Other DNA sequences of this sample code for an identical CDR3. The chain is built from TRBV11-3 and TRBJ2-1, with D possibly being TRBD2 (6 bases). The CDR3 contains 15 residues. CDR1 is SGHNT and CDR2 is YENEEA in the germline V gene. Trimming pared 4 bases from V and 0 bases from J, leaving 10 bases between. CDR3 in amino acids: CASSSDGSSYNEQFF. The CDR3 nucleotides are TGTGCCAGCAGCTCCGACGGGAGCTCCTACAATGAGCAGTTCTTC.